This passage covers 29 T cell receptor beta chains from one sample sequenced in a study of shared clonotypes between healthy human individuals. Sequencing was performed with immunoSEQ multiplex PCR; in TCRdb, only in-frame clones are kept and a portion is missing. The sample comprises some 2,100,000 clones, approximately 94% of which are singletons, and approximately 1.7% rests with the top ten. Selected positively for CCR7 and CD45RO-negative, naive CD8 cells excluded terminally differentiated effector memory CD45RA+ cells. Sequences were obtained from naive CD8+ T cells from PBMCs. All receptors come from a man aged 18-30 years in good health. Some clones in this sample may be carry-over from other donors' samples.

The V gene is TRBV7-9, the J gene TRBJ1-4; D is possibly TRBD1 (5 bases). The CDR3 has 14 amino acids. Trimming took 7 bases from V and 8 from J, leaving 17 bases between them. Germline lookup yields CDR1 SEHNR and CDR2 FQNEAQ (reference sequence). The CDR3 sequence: CASTGTLRPEKLFF. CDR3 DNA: TGTGCCAGCACCGGGACCCTCCGGCCGGAAAAACTGTTTTTT.

The CDR3 loop is CASSLGLANTGELFF. CDR3 DNA sequence: TGTGCCAGCAGCTTAGGACTAGCGAACACCGGGGAGCTGTTTTTT. This chain uses TRBV5-6 with TRBJ2-2; 7 bases match TRBD2. Germline loops: CDR1 SGHDT, CDR2 YYEEEE. The J segment lost 0 bases and the V segment lost 2 bases, leaving 1 base of the junction unmatched. This CDR3 is built from 15 residues.

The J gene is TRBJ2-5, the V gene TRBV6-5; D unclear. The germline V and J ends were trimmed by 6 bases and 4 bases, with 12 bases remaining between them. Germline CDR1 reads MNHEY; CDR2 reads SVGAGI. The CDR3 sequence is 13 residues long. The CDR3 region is CASSHPTGETQYF. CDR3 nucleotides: TGTGCCAGCAGCCATCCCACCGGAGAGACCCAGTACTTC.

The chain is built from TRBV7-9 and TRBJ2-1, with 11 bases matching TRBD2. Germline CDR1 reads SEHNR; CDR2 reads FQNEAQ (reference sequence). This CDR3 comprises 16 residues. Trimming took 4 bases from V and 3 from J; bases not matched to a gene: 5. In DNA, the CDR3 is TGTGCCAGCAGCTCATCACTAGCGGGAGTCTACAATGAGCAGTTCTTC. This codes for CASSSSLAGVYNEQFF.

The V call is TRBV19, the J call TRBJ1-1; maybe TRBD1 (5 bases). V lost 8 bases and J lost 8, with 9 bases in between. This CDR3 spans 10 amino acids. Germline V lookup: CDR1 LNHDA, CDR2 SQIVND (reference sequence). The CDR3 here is CASAGQEAFF. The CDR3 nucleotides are TGTGCCAGTGCGGGGCAGGAAGCTTTCTTT.

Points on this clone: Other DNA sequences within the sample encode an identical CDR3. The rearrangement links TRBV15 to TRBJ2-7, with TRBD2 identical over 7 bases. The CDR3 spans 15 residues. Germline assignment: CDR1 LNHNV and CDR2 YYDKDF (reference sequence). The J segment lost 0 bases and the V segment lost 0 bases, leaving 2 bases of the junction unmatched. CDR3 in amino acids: CATSREGGSSYEQYF. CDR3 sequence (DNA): TGTGCCACCAGCAGAGAGGGCGGGAGCTCCTACGAGCAGTACTTC.

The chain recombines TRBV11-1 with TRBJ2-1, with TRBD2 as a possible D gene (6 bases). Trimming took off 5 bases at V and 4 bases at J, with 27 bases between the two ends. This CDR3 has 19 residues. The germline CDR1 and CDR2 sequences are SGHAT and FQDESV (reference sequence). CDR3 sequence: CASSALGGKRVPIYNEQFF. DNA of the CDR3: TGTGCCAGCAGCGCTCTGGGAGGCAAGCGGGTCCCAATTTACAATGAGCAGTTCTTC.

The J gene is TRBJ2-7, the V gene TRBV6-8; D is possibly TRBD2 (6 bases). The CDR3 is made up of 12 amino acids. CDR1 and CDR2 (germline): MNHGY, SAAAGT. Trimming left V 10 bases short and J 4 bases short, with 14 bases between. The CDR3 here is CATCGTGYEQYF. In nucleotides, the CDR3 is TGTGCCACGTGCGGGACGGGGTACGAGCAGTACTTC.

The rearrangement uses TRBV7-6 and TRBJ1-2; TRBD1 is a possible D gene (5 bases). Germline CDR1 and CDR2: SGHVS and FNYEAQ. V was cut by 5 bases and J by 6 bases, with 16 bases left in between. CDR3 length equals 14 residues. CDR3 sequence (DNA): TGTGCCAGCAGCCCGAGGGGATCGGGGGATGGCTACACCTTC. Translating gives CASSPRGSGDGYTF.

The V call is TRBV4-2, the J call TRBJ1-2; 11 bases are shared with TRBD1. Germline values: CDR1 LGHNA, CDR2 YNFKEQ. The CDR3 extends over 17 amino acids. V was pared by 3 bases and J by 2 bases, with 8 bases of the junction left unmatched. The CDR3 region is CASSQLTRDRGNYGYTF. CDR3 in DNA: TGTGCCAGCAGCCAGCTAACCCGGGACAGGGGGAACTATGGCTACACCTTC.

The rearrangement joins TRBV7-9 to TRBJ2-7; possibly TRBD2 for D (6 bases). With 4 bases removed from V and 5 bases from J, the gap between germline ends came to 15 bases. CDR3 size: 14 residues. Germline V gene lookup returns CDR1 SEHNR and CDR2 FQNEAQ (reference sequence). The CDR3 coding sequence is TGTGCCAGCAGCTCGGAGGGATACAGCGACGAGCAGTACTTC. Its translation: CASSSEGYSDEQYF.

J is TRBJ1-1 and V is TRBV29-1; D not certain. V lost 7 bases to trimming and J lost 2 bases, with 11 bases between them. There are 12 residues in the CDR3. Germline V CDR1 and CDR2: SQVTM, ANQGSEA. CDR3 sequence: CSALPPNTEAFF. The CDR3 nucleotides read TGCAGCGCCCTGCCTCCCAACACTGAAGCTTTCTTT.

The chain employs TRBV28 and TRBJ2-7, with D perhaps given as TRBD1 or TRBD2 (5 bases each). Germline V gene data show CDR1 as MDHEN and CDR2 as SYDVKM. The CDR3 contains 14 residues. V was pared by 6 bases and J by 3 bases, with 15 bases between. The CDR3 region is CASRPPGRRYEQYF. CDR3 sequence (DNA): TGTGCCAGCAGACCCCCGGGACGCCGCTACGAGCAGTACTTC.

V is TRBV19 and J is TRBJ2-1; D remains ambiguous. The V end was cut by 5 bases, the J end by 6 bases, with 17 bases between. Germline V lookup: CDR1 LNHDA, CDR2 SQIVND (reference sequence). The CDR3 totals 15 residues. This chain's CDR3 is CASSATGNPLNEQFF. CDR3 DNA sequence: TGTGCCAGTAGTGCGACGGGCAACCCTCTCAATGAGCAGTTCTTC.

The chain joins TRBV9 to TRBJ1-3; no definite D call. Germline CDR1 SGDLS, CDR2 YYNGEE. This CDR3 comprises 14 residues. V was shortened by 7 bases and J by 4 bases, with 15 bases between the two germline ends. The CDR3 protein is CASRRSDQGNTIYF. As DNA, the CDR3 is TGTGCCAGCCGACGCAGTGACCAGGGAAACACCATATATTTT.

The CDR3 DNA reads TGTGCCAGCAGCCCCAGGGGGGGAGGTAACACTGAAGCTTTCTTT. This encodes CASSPRGGGNTEAFF. V and J are TRBV13 and TRBJ1-1; TRBD1 agrees at 7 bases. The CDR3 is 15 amino acids. Germline CDR1 PRHDT, CDR2 FYEKMQ (reference sequence). Unmatched junction bases numbered 8, after V lost 5 bases and J lost 2 bases.

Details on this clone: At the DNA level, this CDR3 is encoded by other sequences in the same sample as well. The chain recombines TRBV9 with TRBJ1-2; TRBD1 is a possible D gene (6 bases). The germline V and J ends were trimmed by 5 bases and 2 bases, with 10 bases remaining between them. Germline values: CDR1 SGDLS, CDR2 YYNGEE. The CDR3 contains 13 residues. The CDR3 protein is CASRPDSNYGYTF. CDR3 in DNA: TGTGCCAGCAGGCCGGACAGCAACTATGGCTACACCTTC.

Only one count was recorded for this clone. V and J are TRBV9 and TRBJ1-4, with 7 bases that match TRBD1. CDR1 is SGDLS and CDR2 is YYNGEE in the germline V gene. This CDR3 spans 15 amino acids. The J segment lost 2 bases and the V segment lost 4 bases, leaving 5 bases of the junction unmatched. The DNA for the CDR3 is TGTGCCAGCAGCTTGAAGGGACAGACTAATGAAAAACTGTTTTTT. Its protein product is CASSLKGQTNEKLFF.

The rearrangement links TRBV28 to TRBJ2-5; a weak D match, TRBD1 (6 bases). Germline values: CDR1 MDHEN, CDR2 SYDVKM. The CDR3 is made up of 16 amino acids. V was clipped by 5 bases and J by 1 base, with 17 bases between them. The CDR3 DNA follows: TGTGCCAGCAGTCCAAGACAGGCCACTACCCAAGAGACCCAGTACTTC. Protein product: CASSPRQATTQETQYF. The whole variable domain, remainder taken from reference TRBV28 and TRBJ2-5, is DVKVTQSSRYLVKRTGEKVFLECVQDMDHENMFWYRQDPGLGLRLIYFSYDVKMKEKGDIPEGYSVSREKKERFSLILESASTNQTSMYLCASSPRQATTQETQYFGPGTRLLVL.

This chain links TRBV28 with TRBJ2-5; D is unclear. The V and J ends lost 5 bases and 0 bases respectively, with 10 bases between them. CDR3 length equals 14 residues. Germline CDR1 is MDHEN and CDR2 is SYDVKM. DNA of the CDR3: TGTGCCAGCAGTCCTACGGCGTACCAAGAGACCCAGTACTTC. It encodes CASSPTAYQETQYF.

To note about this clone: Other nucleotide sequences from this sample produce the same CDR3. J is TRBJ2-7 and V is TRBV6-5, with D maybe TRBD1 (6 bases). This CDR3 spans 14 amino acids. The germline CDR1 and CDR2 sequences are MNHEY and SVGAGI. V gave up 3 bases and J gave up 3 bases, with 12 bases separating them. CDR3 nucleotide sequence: TGTGCCAGCAGTTATGGGCAGGGGATCTACGAGCAGTACTTC. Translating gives CASSYGQGIYEQYF.

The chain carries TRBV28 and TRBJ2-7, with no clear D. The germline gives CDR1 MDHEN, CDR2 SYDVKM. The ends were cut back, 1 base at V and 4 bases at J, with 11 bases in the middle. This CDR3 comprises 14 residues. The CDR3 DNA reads TGTGCCAGCAGTTTATTTGACTCACATTACGAGCAGTACTTC. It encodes CASSLFDSHYEQYF. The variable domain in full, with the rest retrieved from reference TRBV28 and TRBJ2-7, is DVKVTQSSRYLVKRTGEKVFLECVQDMDHENMFWYRQDPGLGLRLIYFSYDVKMKEKGDIPEGYSVSREKKERFSLILESASTNQTSMYLCASSLFDSHYEQYFGPGTRLTVT.

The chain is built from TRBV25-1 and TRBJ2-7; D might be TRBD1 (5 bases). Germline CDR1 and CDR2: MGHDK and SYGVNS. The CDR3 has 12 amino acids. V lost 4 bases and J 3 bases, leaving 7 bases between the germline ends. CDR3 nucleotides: TGTGCCAGCAGTGGACAGAACTACGAGCAGTACTTC. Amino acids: CASSGQNYEQYF.

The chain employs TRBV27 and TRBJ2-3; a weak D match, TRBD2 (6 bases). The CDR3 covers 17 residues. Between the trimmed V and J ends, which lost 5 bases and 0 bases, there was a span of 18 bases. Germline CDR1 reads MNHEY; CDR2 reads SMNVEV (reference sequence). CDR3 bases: TGTGCCAGCAGTCCCCGGCGGGGTAAGACTAGCACAGATACGCAGTATTTT. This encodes CASSPRRGKTSTDTQYF.

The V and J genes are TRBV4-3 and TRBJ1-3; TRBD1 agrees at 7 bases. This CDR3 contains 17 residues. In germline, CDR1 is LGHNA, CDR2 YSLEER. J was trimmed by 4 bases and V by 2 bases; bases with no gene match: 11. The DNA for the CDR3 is TGCGCCAGCAGCCAATACCTTGACAGGGAGAAGGGAAACACCATATATTTT. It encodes CASSQYLDREKGNTIYF.

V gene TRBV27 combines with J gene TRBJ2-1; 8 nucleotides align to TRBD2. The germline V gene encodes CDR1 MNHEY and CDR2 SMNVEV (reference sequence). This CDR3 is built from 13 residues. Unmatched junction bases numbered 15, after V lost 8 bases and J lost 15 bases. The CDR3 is CASRQIETSVLFF. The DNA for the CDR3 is TGTGCCAGCCGACAGATAGAGACTAGCGTTCTGTTCTTC.

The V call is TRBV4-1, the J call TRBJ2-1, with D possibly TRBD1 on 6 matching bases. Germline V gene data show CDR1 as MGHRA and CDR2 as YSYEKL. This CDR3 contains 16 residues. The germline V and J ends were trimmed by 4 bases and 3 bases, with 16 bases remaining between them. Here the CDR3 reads CASSPTQGQGYNEQFF. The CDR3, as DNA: TGCGCCAGCAGCCCAACACAGGGCCAGGGCTACAATGAGCAGTTCTTC.

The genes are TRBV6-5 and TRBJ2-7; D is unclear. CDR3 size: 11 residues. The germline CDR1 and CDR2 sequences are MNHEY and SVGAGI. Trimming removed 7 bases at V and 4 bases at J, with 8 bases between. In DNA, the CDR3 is TGTGCCAGCAATTTAGATTACGAGCAGTACTTC. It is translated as CASNLDYEQYF.

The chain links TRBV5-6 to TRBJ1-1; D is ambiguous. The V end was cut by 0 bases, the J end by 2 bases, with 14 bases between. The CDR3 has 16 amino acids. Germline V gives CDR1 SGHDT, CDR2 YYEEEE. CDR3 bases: TGTGCCAGCAGCTTGGATTACCGGGAGGGAAACACTGAAGCTTTCTTT. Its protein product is CASSLDYREGNTEAFF.